This entry describes one T cell receptor (beta chain). Its specificity is unknown. All the patients suffered relapse after autologous stem cell transplantation, and brentuximab vedotin exposure differed. Clones were sequenced by immunoSEQ multiplex PCR, and TCRdb holds only the in-frame ones, with some missing. This repertoire shows 75,000 to 100,000 clones, roughly 81% found once; its top ten account for around 17%. V was pared by 5 bases and J by 2 bases, with 16 bases between. Germline CDR1 and CDR2: SSHAT and FNYEAQ (reference sequence). The length of the CDR3 is 16 residues. The sample belongs to a study of PD-1 blockade in classical Hodgkin lymphoma. General study results and limits: CD4+ TCR diversity, unlike CD8+, rose significantly by C4D1. Some patients began nivolumab under 1 year after ASCT. These patients were excluded from later analyses.

This sample comprised peripheral blood mononuclear cells (PBMCs), obtained before the second cycle of nivolumab. The chain carries TRBV7-7 and TRBJ1-3; D ambiguous. This receptor was taken from a human donor with classical Hodgkin lymphoma. The CDR3 here is CASSPGRVLAGNTIYF. CDR3 nucleotides: TGTGCCAGCAGCCCCGGGAGGGTATTAGCTGGAAACACCATATATTTT.